This paragraph covers one T cell receptor (beta chain) sequence. The entry originates in a study of Graves' ophthalmopathy and Graves' hyperthyroidism. RNA transcripts yielded amplified TCR beta CDR3 regions. First-round RT-PCR used HTBI primers; second-round multiplex PCR followed. In TCRdb, the multiplex PCR reads were re-called with MiXCR into one record per CDR3 protein. In the table there are around 520,000 distinct CDR3 sequences, approximately 37% of which are singletons. The source is an adult man with Graves' hyperthyroidism. Sequenced input: peripheral blood or thyroid tissue (not recorded which).

This CDR3 is CASSWDRVYGRGNSPLHF. CDR3 DNA sequence: TGTGCCAGCAGCTGGGACAGGGTGTATGGGCGCGGTAATTCACCCCTCCACTTT. The chain carries TRBV7-2 and TRBJ1-6, with 9 bases identical to TRBD1. Germline loops: CDR1 SGHTA, CDR2 FQGNSA. CDR3 length: 18 amino acids. Unmatched junction bases numbered 13, after V lost 4 bases and J lost 6 bases. Based on the CDR3 plus reference TRBV7-2 and TRBJ1-6, the full variable domain is GAGVSQSPSNKVTEKGKDVELRCDPISGHTALYWYRQSLGQGLEFLIYFQGNSAPDKSGLPSDRFSAERTGGSVSTLTIQRTQQEDSAVYLCASSWDRVYGRGNSPLHFGNGTRLTVT.